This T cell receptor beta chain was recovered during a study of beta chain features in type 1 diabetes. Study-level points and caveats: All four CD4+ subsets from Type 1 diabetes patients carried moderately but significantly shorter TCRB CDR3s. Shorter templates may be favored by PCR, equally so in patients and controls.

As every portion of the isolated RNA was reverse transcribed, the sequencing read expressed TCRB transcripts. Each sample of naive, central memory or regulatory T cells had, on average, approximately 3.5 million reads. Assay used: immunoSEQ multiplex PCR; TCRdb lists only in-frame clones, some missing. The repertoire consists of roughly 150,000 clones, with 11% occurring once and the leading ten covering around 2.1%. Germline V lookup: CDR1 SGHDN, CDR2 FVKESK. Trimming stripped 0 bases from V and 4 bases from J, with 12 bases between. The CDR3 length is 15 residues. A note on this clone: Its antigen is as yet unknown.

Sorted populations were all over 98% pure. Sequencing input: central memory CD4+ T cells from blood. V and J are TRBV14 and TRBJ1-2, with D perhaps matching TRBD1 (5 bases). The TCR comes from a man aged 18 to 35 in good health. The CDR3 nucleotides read TGTGCCAGCAGCCAAGACCATGACAGCCCCTATGGCTACACCTTC. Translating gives CASSQDHDSPYGYTF.